The sequence of this T cell receptor beta chain was determined in a study of cytomegalovirus exposure and HLA in healthy donors. Study information: Samples from HLA-typed donors yielded some 85 million unique TCRs in an early data release.

The CDR3 contains 13 residues. The germline gives CDR1 SGHDT, CDR2 YYEEEE. V was trimmed by 3 bases and J by 3 bases, leaving 10 bases between them. Study observations and caveats: Upon later analysis, TCR association rates were observed to vary by HLA locus, being highest for DRB1 and lowest for HLA-C. HLA restriction was apparent for most CMV-associated TCR beta chains in a later analysis.

Primers: 60 Vbeta forward and 13 Jbeta reverse. Only in-frame clones appear in the TCRdb table, and some are missing; sequencing was by immunoSEQ multiplex PCR. The table records approximately 210,000 clones, approximately 79% of them present only once. This clone came up a few times. Its antigen is currently unknown. This TCR derives from a male donor in good health and CMV-seronegative. The sequenced sample consisted of PBMCs. The chain uses TRBV5-6 and TRBJ2-7; D is undetermined. The CDR3 here is CASSSSLDYEQYF. The CDR3, as DNA: TGTGCCAGCAGCTCCTCCCTAGACTACGAGCAGTACTTC.